These T cell receptor beta chains were read from a single sample in a study of control samples from healthy donors and cancer patients. The assay was immunoSEQ multiplex PCR, and TCRdb's table has in-frame clones only and misses some. The table includes around 48,000 clones, nearly 95% detected once. The specimen sequenced was PBMCs. The source is a woman between 45 and 65 years old with head and neck cancer. CDR3s include the opening cysteine and the closing phenylalanine or tryptophan. Fields, in order: J gene, V gene, CDR3 protein.

J: TRBJ1-6; V: TRBV19; CDR3: CASSIGGRGSPLHF
J: TRBJ1-5; V: TRBV6-5; CDR3: CASSYSDRGDQPQHF
J: TRBJ2-2; V: TRBV28; CDR3: CASSPSLAGNTGELFF
J: TRBJ2-7; V: TRBV5-8; CDR3: CASSKRFGTGIHEQYF
J: TRBJ2-7; V: TRBV10-3; CDR3: CAISVWGHTVYEQYF
J: TRBJ2-2; V: TRBV7-3; CDR3: CASSLWGNTGELFF
J: TRBJ2-3; V: TRBV7-8; CDR3: CASSLGGLAGPGYF
J: TRBJ1-2; V: TRBV5-1; CDR3: CASSLGQGSYGYTF
J: TRBJ2-2; V: TRBV18; CDR3: CASSPRRTYTGELFF
J: TRBJ2-2; V: TRBV5-5; CDR3: CASSRAVTGELFF
J: TRBJ1-2; V: TRBV3-1/TRBV3-2; CDR3: CASSSRGSYGYTF
J: TRBJ1-1; V: TRBV27; CDR3: CASSLAENTEAFF
J: TRBJ2-2; V: TRBV25-1; CDR3: CASSTPGRDTGELFF
J: TRBJ1-1; V: TRBV12-5; CDR3: CASGFVRGPEAFF
J: TRBJ2-5; V: TRBV5-1; CDR3: CASSLGQGGETQYF
J: TRBJ2-2; V: TRBV7-2; CDR3: CASSPRVTSGHTGELFF
J: TRBJ2-7; V: TRBV2; CDR3: CASSVSRGLTYEQYF
J: TRBJ1-1; V: TRBV6-1; CDR3: CASSERRGNTEAFF
J: TRBJ2-7; V: TRBV5-1; CDR3: CASSLTPGGSGYEQYF
J: TRBJ2-7; V: TRBV7-9; CDR3: CASSPISGPEPLYEQYF
J: TRBJ1-5; V: TRBV6-1; CDR3: CASSDGNSNQPQHF
J: TRBJ2-1; V: TRBV4-2; CDR3: CASSQGGQGAGEQFF
J: TRBJ1-3; V: TRBV7-2; CDR3: CASSQGGAGNTIYF
J: TRBJ2-7; V: TRBV10-3; CDR3: CAISAETGGVDEQYF
J: TRBJ2-1; V: TRBV28; CDR3: CASSSLENEQFF
J: TRBJ2-7; V: TRBV5-1; CDR3: CASSPPVAGSPYEQYF
J: TRBJ2-7; V: TRBV7-3; CDR3: CALLPASGSYEQYF
J: TRBJ2-2; V: TRBV9; CDR3: CASSVGRGYEFAGELFF
J: TRBJ1-1; V: TRBV2; CDR3: CAEARGANTEAFF